The rows below give T cell receptor beta chains drawn from one sample of a study of blood T cells in healthy people across ages. From the 5' RACE reads, TCRdb called clonotypes with MiXCR, one entry per CDR3 protein. Of approximately 1,000,000 distinct CDR3 sequences listed, 45% were seen once; the top ten hold 18%. Material: blood. Receptors originate from a woman in her sixties in good health. Both conserved end residues are part of each CDR3. D genes are given only for firm matches. Some rows mark clone size as missing; the rest say once, few, many or name a class of expanded clone.

TRBV28,TRBJ2-4,NA,few,TGTGCCAGTCGAGAGTCCGGAGAAAACATTCAGTACTTC,CASRESGENIQYF
TRBV5-6,TRBJ2-4,TRBD2,NA,TGTGCCAGCAGCTTGGACCTGACTAGCTCCGGCATTCAGTACTTC,CASSLDLTSSGIQYF
TRBV6-2/TRBV6-3,TRBJ1-2,NA,NA,TGTGCCAGCAGTAGGGAAGTCCTCTATGGCTACACCTTC,CASSREVLYGYTF
TRBV15,TRBJ2-7,TRBD2,NA,TGTGCCACCAGCCTAGCGGGAGAATACGAGCGGTACTTC,CATSLAGEYERYF
TRBV2,TRBJ2-5,NA,NA,TGTGCCAGCAGTTTCAAGACTCAAGAGACCCAGTACTTC,CASSFKTQETQYF
TRBV5-6,TRBJ2-7,NA,NA,TGTGCCAGCAGCCACCCGACAGGGAGCGGGTACGAGCAGTACTTC,CASSHPTGSGYEQYF
TRBV20-1,TRBJ1-1,TRBD1,NA,TGCAGCGCTGTACAGGGGCGCGAGGCTTTCTTT,CSAVQGREAFF
TRBV28,TRBJ2-7,TRBD1,few,TGTGCCAGCAGTTTATTGACAGGGGACGAGCAGTACTTC,CASSLLTGDEQYF
TRBV6-6,TRBJ2-7,TRBD1,many,TGTGCCAGCTGGGACAGATCCTACGAGCAGTACTTC,CASWDRSYEQYF
TRBV7-2,TRBJ2-5,NA,NA,TGTGCCAGCAGCTTACTCAATTCGGTAAAAGAGACCCAGTACTTC,CASSLLNSVKETQYF
TRBV29-1,TRBJ2-7,TRBD1,few,TGCAGCGTCAGACAGGGGATGACCTACGAGCAGTACTTC,CSVRQGMTYEQYF
TRBV21-1,TRBJ2-4,NA,few,TGTGCCAGCAGCAAGACAGGGGGCAAGAACATTCAGTACTTC,CASSKTGGKNIQYF
TRBV7-9,TRBJ1-1,NA,NA,TGTGCCAGCAGCTTAAAGGACGTCGGAGCTTTCTTT,CASSLKDVGAFF
TRBV20-1,TRBJ2-7,NA,few,TGCAGTGCTCCGGCGCCGTTCGGATACGAGCAGTACTTC,CSAPAPFGYEQYF
TRBV29-1,TRBJ1-1,NA,NA,TGCAGCGTGAGCGCAGGACCCGCAGAAGCTTTCTTT,CSVSAGPAEAFF
TRBV10-3,TRBJ2-5,TRBD1,few,TGTGCCATCAGTGAGTCCCCACCGGGGACAGGACAAGAGACCCAGTACTTC,CAISESPPGTGQETQYF
TRBV6-1,TRBJ1-1,NA,NA,TGTGCCAGCACCACGTACACTGAAGCTTTCTTT,CASTTYTEAFF
TRBV30,TRBJ1-5,TRBD1,few,TGTGCCTGGAGCGGACAGGGAAATCAGCCCCAGCATTTT,CAWSGQGNQPQHF
TRBV29-1,TRBJ2-3,TRBD2,few,TGCAGCGTTGGGGCGGGAGGGCCCTCAGATACGCAGTATTTT,CSVGAGGPSDTQYF
TRBV4-1,TRBJ2-1,TRBD2,once,TGCGCCAGCAGCCAAAGAGCGGGAGTAACCTACAATGAGCAGTTCTTC,CASSQRAGVTYNEQFF
TRBV7-6,TRBJ2-7,TRBD1,NA,TGTGCCAGCAGCCCGGGACAGGGGGCGGTTGAGCAGTACTTC,CASSPGQGAVEQYF
TRBV24-1,TRBJ2-5,NA,NA,TGTGCCACCAGTTCCTCTTGGCCACTACTCCAAGAGACCCAGTACTTC,CATSSSWPLLQETQYF
TRBV21-1,TRBJ1-2,NA,few,TGTGCCAGCAGCCCCCAAATTCGGGCAGGGGATGGCTACACCTTC,CASSPQIRAGDGYTF
TRBV7-2,TRBJ2-1,NA,NA,TGTGCCAGCAGCTTTCGGCAAGGGGCGGTAAATGAGCAGTTCTTC,CASSFRQGAVNEQFF
TRBV10-3,TRBJ2-3,TRBD2,NA,TGTGCCATCAGTGGCGCTAGCGGGAGGGCCGATACGCAGTATTTT,CAISGASGRADTQYF
TRBV6-2/TRBV6-3,TRBJ2-7,NA,few,TGTGCCAGCAGTTCGGACAGCCACGAGCAGTACTTC,CASSSDSHEQYF
TRBV12-5,TRBJ2-1,TRBD1,NA,TGTGCTAGTGGTTCGGGACAGGGGGCTAGGAATGAGCAGTTCTTC,CASGSGQGARNEQFF
TRBV20-1,TRBJ2-7,TRBD2,NA,TGCAGTACACCTACCGGGGGGGCCGGGTACGAGCAGTACTTC,CSTPTGGAGYEQYF
TRBV20-1,TRBJ2-1,NA,NA,TGCAGTGCTAGAGATATGCGGGGTAGCTCCTACGAGCAGTTCTTC,CSARDMRGSSYEQFF
TRBV24-1,TRBJ2-5,TRBD2,NA,TGTGCCACCAGTGACGCGGGAGGGCCCTGCAATGAGCAGTACTTC,CATSDAGGPCNEQYF